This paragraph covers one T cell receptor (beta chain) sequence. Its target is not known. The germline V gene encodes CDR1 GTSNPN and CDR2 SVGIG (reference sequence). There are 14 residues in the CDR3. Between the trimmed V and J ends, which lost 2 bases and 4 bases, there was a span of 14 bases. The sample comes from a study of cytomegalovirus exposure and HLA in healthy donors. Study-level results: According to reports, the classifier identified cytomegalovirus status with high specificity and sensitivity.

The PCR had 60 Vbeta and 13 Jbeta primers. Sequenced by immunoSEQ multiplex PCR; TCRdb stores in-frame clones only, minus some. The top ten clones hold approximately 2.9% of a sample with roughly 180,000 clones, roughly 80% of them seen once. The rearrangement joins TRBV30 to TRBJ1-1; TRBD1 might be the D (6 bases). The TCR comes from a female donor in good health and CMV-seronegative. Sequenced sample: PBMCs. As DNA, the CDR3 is TGTGCCTGGAGTTGGCGGGGGGCGGGCACTGAAGCTTTCTTT. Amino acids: CAWSWRGAGTEAFF.